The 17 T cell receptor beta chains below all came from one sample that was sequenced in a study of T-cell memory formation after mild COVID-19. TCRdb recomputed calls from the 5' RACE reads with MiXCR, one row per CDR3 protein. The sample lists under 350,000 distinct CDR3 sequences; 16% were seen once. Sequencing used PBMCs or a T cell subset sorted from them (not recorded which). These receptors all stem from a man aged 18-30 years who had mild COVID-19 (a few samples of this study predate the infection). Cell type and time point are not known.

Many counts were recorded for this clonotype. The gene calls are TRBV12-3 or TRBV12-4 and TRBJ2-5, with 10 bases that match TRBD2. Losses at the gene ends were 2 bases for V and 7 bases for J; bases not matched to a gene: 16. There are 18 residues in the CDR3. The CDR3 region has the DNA TGTGCCAGCAGTTTAACCCCCTCTAGCGGGGGCCGCCCATGGACCCAGTACTTC. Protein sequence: CASSLTPSSGGRPWTQYF.

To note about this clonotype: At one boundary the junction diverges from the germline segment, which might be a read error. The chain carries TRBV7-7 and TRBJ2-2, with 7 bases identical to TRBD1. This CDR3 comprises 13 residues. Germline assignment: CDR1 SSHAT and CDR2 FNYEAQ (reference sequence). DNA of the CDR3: TGTGCTAGCAGCGACAGGGCAACCGGGGAGCTGTTTTTT. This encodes CASSDRATGELFF.

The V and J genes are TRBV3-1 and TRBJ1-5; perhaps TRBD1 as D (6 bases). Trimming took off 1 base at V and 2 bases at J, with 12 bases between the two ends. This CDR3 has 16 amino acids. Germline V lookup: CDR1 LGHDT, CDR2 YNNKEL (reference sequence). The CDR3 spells CASSQGGAGGNQPQHF. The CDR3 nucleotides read TGTGCCAGCAGCCAAGGGGGGGCAGGGGGCAATCAGCCCCAGCATTTT.

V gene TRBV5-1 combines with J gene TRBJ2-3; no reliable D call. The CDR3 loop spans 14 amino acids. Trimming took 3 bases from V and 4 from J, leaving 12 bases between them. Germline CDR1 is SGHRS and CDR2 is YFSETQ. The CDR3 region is CASSSGSGADTQYF. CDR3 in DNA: TGCGCCAGCAGCTCCGGATCGGGCGCAGATACGCAGTATTTT.

CDR3 bases: TGCGCCAGCAGCCAAGCGCTTTGGGGGAGCTCTGGAAACACCATATATTTT. Residues: CASSQALWGSSGNTIYF. The V call is TRBV4-3, the J call TRBJ1-3, with a possible D match to TRBD1 (5 bases). V was pared by 1 base and J by 0 bases, with 13 bases between. Germline CDR1 reads LGHNA; CDR2 reads YSLEER. The CDR3 is 17 residues long.

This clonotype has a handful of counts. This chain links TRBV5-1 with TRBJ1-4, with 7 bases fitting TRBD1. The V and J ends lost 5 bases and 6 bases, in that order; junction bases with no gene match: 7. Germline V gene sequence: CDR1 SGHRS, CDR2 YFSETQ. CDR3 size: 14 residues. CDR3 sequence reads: CASSRQGEDEKLFF. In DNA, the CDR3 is TGCGCCAGCAGTAGACAGGGAGAAGATGAAAAACTGTTTTTT.

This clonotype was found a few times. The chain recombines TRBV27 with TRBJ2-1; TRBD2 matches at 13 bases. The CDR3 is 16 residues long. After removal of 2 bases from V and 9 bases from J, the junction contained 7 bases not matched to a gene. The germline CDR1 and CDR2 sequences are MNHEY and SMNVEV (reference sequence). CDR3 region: CASSLTTSGGWAEQFF. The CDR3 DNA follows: TGTGCCAGCAGTTTAACGACTAGCGGGGGGTGGGCTGAGCAGTTCTTC.

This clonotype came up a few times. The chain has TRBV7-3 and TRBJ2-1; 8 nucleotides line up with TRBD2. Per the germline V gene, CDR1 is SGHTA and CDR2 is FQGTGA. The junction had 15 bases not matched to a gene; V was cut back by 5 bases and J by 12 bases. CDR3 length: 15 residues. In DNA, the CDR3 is TGTGCCAGCAGCCCACGGGGTACGGGGGGGTCTCTGCAGTTCTTC. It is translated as CASSPRGTGGSLQFF. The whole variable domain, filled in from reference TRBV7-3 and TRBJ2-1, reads GAGVSQTPSNKVTEKGKYVELRCDPISGHTALYWYRQSLGQGPEFLIYFQGTGAADDSGLPNDRFFAVRPEGSVSTLKIQRTERGDSAVYLCASSPRGTGGSLQFFGPGTRLTVL.

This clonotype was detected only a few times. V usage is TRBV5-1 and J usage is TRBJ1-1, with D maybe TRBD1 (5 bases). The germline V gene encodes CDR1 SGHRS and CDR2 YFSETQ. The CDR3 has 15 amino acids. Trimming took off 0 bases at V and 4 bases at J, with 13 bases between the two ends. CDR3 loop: CASSLAGRAGTEAFF. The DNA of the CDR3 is TGCGCCAGCAGCTTGGCGGGCAGGGCGGGCACTGAAGCTTTCTTT.

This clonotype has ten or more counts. In nucleotides, the CDR3 is TGCGCCAGCAGCCCCGGTCGGACCTCCTACAATGAGCAGTTCTTC. Its translation is CASSPGRTSYNEQFF. The V call is TRBV5-1, the J call TRBJ2-1; D unresolved. Trimming left V 4 bases short and J 0 bases short, with 11 bases between. Germline assignment: CDR1 SGHRS and CDR2 YFSETQ. The CDR3 length is 15 residues.

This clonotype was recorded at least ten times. The CDR3 DNA sequence: TGTGCCAGCAGTTCCCGGGTCAGTGGCTACACCTTC. This translates into CASSSRVSGYTF. The V call is TRBV12-3 or TRBV12-4, the J call TRBJ1-2; D is unresolved. There are 12 residues in the CDR3. V was shortened by 4 bases and J by 7 bases, with 10 bases between the two germline ends.

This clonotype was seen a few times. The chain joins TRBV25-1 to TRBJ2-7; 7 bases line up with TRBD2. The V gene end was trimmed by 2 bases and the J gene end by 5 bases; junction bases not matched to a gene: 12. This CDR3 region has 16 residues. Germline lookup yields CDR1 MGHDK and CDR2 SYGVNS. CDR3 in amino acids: CASSEGGPAGWDEQYF. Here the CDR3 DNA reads TGTGCCAGCAGTGAAGGAGGCCCAGCGGGGTGGGACGAGCAGTACTTC.

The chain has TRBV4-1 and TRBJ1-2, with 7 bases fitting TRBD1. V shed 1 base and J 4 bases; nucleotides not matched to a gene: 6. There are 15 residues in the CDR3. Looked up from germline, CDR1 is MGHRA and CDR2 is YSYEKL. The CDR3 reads CASSQGRGQIYGYTF. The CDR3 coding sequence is TGCGCCAGCAGCCAAGGACGGGGACAGATCTATGGCTACACCTTC.

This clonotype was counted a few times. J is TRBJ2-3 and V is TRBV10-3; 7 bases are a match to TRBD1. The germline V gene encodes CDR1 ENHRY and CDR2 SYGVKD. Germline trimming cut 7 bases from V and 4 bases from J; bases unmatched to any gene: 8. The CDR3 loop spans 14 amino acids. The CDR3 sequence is CAITTGQRPDTQYF. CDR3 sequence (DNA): TGTGCCATCACCACGGGACAGCGACCAGATACGCAGTATTTT.

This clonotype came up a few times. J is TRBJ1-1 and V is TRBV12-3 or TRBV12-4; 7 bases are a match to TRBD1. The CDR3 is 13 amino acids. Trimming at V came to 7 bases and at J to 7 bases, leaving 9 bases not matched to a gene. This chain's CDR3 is CASNFGTAVEAFF. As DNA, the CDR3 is TGTGCCAGCAATTTCGGGACAGCTGTTGAAGCTTTCTTT.

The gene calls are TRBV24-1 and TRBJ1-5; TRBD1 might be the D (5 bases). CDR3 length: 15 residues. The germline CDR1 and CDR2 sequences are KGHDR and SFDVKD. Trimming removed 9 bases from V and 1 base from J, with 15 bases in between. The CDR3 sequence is CATRGGGRSNQPQHF. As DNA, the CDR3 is TGTGCCACCCGGGGGGGGGGACGGAGCAATCAGCCCCAGCATTTT.

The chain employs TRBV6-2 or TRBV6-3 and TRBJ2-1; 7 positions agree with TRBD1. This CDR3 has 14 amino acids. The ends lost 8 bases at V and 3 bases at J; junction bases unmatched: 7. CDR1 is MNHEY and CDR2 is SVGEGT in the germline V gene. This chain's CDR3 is CASAKRGLYNEQFF. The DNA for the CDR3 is TGTGCCAGCGCTAAGAGGGGGCTCTACAATGAGCAGTTCTTC.